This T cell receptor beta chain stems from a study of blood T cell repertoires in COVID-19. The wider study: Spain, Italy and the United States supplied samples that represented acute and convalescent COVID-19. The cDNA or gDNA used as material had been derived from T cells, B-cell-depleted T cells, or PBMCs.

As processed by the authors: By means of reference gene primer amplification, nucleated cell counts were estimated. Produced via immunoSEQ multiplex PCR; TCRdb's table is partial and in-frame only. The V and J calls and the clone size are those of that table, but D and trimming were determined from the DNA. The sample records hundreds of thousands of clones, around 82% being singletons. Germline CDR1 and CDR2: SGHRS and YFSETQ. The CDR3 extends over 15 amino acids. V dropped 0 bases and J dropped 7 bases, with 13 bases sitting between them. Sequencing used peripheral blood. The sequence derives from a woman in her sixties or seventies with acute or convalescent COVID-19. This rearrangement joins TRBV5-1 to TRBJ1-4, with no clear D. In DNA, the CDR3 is TGCGCCAGCAGCTTGGTCGGGGTGGGGAGTGAAAAACTGTTTTTT. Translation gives CASSLVGVGSEKLFF.